There are a few counts of the clone carrying this TCR beta chain. Antigen: not known. These data come from a study of beta chain features in type 1 diabetes. Sequencing targeted expressed TCRB transcripts, as all isolated RNA had been reverse transcribed. The data were produced by immunoSEQ multiplex PCR, yet TCRdb's version contains in-frame clones alone and is incomplete. The repertoire holds about 330,000 clones, with approximately 11% as singletons. Study-level findings and limits: TCRB repertoires of naive, central memory and Treg cells appeared more similar among patients than among healthy donors. PCR may have favored shorter templates equally in patients and controls. Among type 1 diabetes patients, VDJ junctions had fewer insertions and more deletions.

Without exception, sorted populations had purity beyond 98%. This CDR3 is built from 16 residues. From germline, CDR1 is SGHDN and CDR2 FVKESK. J lost 1 base, V lost 5 bases, and 10 bases had no gene match. This receptor was obtained from a woman in her thirties in good health. The genes are TRBV14 and TRBJ1-1; 7 bases align to TRBD1. Sample: naive CD4+ T cells from blood. This CDR3 is CASSVQDRVRNTEAFF. DNA of the CDR3: TGTGCCAGCAGCGTTCAAGACAGGGTTAGGAACACTGAAGCTTTCTTT.